This entry features one T cell receptor (beta chain) sequence. Its antigen is as yet unknown. Treatment reported: approximately 18 received Ad26.COV2.S at low or high dose, single or two shots; roughly 5 received placebo; per-sample allocation not given. Collection of the samples took place on day 63 after the first injection of vaccine or placebo. This entry is derived from a study of Ad26.COV2.S vaccination and SARS-CoV-2 variants. At the level of the study: Ad26.COV2.S was injected intramuscularly once or twice, 56 days apart.

Broader study findings: Individuals receiving vaccine had higher spike-specific TCR breadth than placebo recipients did.

The CDR3 is made up of 15 amino acids. Germline V gene sequence: CDR1 SGHAT, CDR2 FQNNGV. The V and J ends lost 5 bases and 2 bases respectively, with 15 bases between them. Some clones are missing from TCRdb's copy, which holds only in-frame ones; the method was immunoSEQ multiplex PCR. The sample consists of about 400,000 clones, under 90% of them appearing once. The sequencing here drew on peripheral blood, taken in a trial of Ad26.COV2.S vaccine versus placebo. This rearrangement joins TRBV11-2 to TRBJ1-2; D call uncertain. The TCR was taken from a person between 18 and 60 years old who received the Ad26.COV2.S COVID-19 vaccine or a placebo. The CDR3 loop is CASSPVANSNYGYTF. CDR3 DNA sequence: TGTGCCAGCAGCCCGGTTGCCAACTCGAACTATGGCTACACCTTC.